What follows is one TCR beta chain and its context. Clones were read by immunoSEQ multiplex PCR, and TCRdb kept only the in-frame ones, dropping some. The sample yields 84,000 or so clones, under 85% seen once. CDR1 GTSNPN and CDR2 SVGIG come from the germline V gene (reference sequence). Trimming stripped 2 bases from V and 6 bases from J, with 10 bases between. There are 12 residues in the CDR3. These data originate in a study of radiotherapy plus CTLA-4 blockade in lung cancer. For the study at large: Objective responses were documented in 15% to 20% of patients, with disease control in about 28%.

The sequencing used peripheral blood, collected from a patient treated with radiotherapy plus ipilimumab. The rearrangement uses TRBV30 and TRBJ1-1; D is uncertain. The clonotype was recovered from a human donor with non-small cell lung cancer that progressed on radiotherapy plus ipilimumab. CDR3 bases: TGTGCCTGGAGTAATCGGTTCGCTGAAGCTTTCTTT. Its translation is CAWSNRFAEAFF.